Presented here are 22 T cell receptor beta chains from one specimen sequenced in a study of CDR3 diversity in severe acne. TCRdb re-called the PCR reads with MiXCR, one entry per CDR3 protein. The sample shows 65,000 to 95,000 distinct CDR3 sequences, roughly 51% of them seen only once. The sample was blood. All receptors derive from a male donor in good health, without acne.

The rearrangement joins TRBV20-1 to TRBJ2-3; 10 bases are shared with TRBD1. From germline, CDR1 is DFQATT and CDR2 SNEGSKA (reference sequence). CDR3 length equals 14 residues. With V trimmed by 5 bases and J by 8 bases, 10 bases remained unmatched. The CDR3 nucleotides read TGCAGTGCTTCCTGGACAGGGGGGATGGGTACGCAGTATTTT. This codes for CSASWTGGMGTQYF.

Ten or more counts support this clonotype. This sequence joins TRBV6-1 and TRBJ2-1; D is ambiguous. CDR1 and CDR2 from the germline V gene are MNHNS and SASEGT. The CDR3 sequence is 14 residues long. With 3 bases removed from V and 0 bases from J, the gap between germline ends came to 6 bases. This chain's CDR3 is CASSDRSSYNEQFF. In DNA, the CDR3 is TGTGCCAGCAGTGACCGGAGCTCCTACAATGAGCAGTTCTTC.

The sample holds a few counts of this clonotype. The chain joins TRBV7-9 to TRBJ2-2; D not resolved. The V and J ends lost 3 bases and 1 base respectively, with 9 bases between them. This CDR3 has 15 amino acids. CDR1 and CDR2 from the germline V gene are SEHNR and FQNEAQ (reference sequence). The CDR3 sequence is CASSLSSGNTGELFF. The CDR3, as DNA: TGTGCCAGCAGCTTGAGCTCGGGGAACACCGGGGAGCTGTTTTTT.

Worth noting for this clonotype: With a much larger clone just one base away, this may be a read error. The chain employs TRBV10-3 and TRBJ1-3, with a weak D call TRBD1 (5 bases). V lost 6 bases to trimming and J lost 1 base, with 10 bases between them. CDR3 size: 14 residues. The germline V gene encodes CDR1 ENHRY and CDR2 SYGVKD. CDR3 amino acids: CAIREEGSGNTIYF. As DNA, the CDR3 is TGTGCCATCAGAGAGGAGGGGTCTGGAAACACCATATATTTT.

This rearrangement joins TRBV15 to TRBJ2-5, with D unresolved. The J call may not be correct, given that the DNA end is closer to TRBJ1-2. The CDR3 loop spans 14 amino acids. CDR1 and CDR2 from the germline V gene are LNHNV and YYDKDF (reference sequence). The CDR3 bases are TGTGCCACCAGCAGACCTGCTCAAACAGAGGCCTACACCTTC. It is translated as CATSRPAQTEAYTF.

This clonotype was recorded many times. V usage is TRBV11-1 and J usage is TRBJ2-1; 9 bases align to TRBD1. V gave up 5 bases and J gave up 4 bases; unmatched junction bases: 6. The CDR3 loop spans 15 amino acids. Germline lookup yields CDR1 SGHAT and CDR2 FQDESV (reference sequence). The CDR3 protein is CASSVTGTGYNEQFF. CDR3 bases: TGTGCCAGCAGCGTAACCGGGACAGGGTACAATGAGCAGTTCTTC.

This clonotype has more than one count but fewer than ten. The CDR3 sequence is CASSHFEGMNTEAFF. The CDR3 DNA follows: TGCGCCAGCAGCCATTTCGAGGGCATGAACACTGAAGCTTTCTTT. The chain employs TRBV4-1 and TRBJ1-1; D is uncertain. CDR3 length: 15 amino acids. Trimming removed 3 bases from V and 0 bases from J, with 11 bases in between. Germline V gene lookup returns CDR1 MGHRA and CDR2 YSYEKL.

This clonotype was recorded many times. The chain employs TRBV19 and TRBJ1-1; D unresolved. CDR1 and CDR2 from the germline V gene are LNHDA and SQIVND (reference sequence). This CDR3 comprises 17 residues. The V end lost 1 base, the J end lost 2 bases, and 17 bases lay between the germline ends. The CDR3 protein is CASSIGMRPRNNTEAFF. In nucleotides, the CDR3 is TGTGCCAGTAGTATAGGAATGAGGCCCCGGAACAACACTGAAGCTTTCTTT.

The sample holds a few counts of this clonotype. The chain links TRBV29-1 to TRBJ1-1, with D unclear. This CDR3 is 14 amino acids long. V was pared by 6 bases and J by 5 bases, with 19 bases between. Germline V lookup: CDR1 SQVTM, CDR2 ANQGSEA. This CDR3 is CSVVKVTTGTEAFF. In DNA form, the CDR3 reads TGCAGCGTCGTGAAGGTAACGACCGGGACTGAAGCTTTCTTT.

The V gene is TRBV6-1, the J gene TRBJ2-7; the match to TRBD1 covers 8 bases. Germline V gene sequence: CDR1 MNHNS, CDR2 SASEGT. This CDR3 spans 17 amino acids. V trimming: 6 bases; J trimming: 7 bases; junction bases outside the gene matches: 20. CDR3 loop: CASRGFATGQGAIEQYF. CDR3 nucleotide sequence: TGTGCCAGCAGAGGCTTCGCTACAGGGCAGGGGGCAATAGAGCAGTACTTC.

This clonotype was recorded a few times. J is TRBJ1-2 and V is TRBV20-1; 11 nucleotides line up with TRBD1. The CDR3 totals 14 residues. Germline V gene lookup returns CDR1 DFQATT and CDR2 SNEGSKA (reference sequence). This CDR3 is CSVSPGQGDYGYTF. The CDR3 DNA reads as TGCAGCGTTTCACCGGGACAGGGGGACTATGGCTACACCTTC.

This clonotype was observed many times. The CDR3 spells CATSVDRNTEAFF. CDR3 DNA: TGTGCCACCAGCGTGGACAGAAACACTGAAGCTTTCTTT. This chain joins TRBV15 and TRBJ1-1; D is possibly TRBD1 (6 bases). Per germline, CDR1 LNHNV and CDR2 YYDKDF (reference sequence). The CDR3 is 13 residues long. V was trimmed by 5 bases and J by 2 bases, leaving 9 bases between them.

By sample share, this clonotype is medium-sized (0.01 to 0.1%). V is TRBV20-1 and J is TRBJ2-1, with 8 positions matching TRBD2. Germline CDR1 is DFQATT and CDR2 is SNEGSKA (reference sequence). The CDR3 length is 15 residues. V dropped 0 bases and J dropped 2; count of bases not matched to a gene: 3. DNA for the CDR3: TGCAGTGCTAGAGAGAACGGGAGGGCCTACAATGAGCAGTTCTTC. As protein: CSARENGRAYNEQFF.

This sequence joins TRBV6-1 and TRBJ1-1; 7 nucleotides match TRBD1. The germline gives CDR1 MNHNS, CDR2 SASEGT. V gave up 5 bases and J gave up 1 base; unmatched junction bases: 4. The CDR3 length is 14 residues. The CDR3 loop reads CASSRGQTNTEAFF. The CDR3, as DNA: TGTGCCAGCAGTAGGGGACAGACGAACACTGAAGCTTTCTTT.

The chain combines TRBV18 with TRBJ1-1; perhaps TRBD1 as D (5 bases). Trimming took 3 bases from V and 2 from J, leaving 13 bases between them. Germline CDR1 is KGHSH and CDR2 is LQKENI. This CDR3 has 15 residues. This CDR3 reads CASSPDQGPNTEAFF. The CDR3 nucleotides read TGTGCCAGCTCACCTGACCAGGGACCTAACACTGAAGCTTTCTTT. Full variable domain (missing parts from reference TRBV18 and TRBJ1-1): NAGVMQNPRHLVRRRGQEARLRCSPMKGHSHVYWYRQLPEEGLKFMVYLQKENIIDESGMPKERFSAEFPKEGPSILRIQQVVRGDSAAYFCASSPDQGPNTEAFFGQGTRLTVV.

The chain is built from TRBV5-4 and TRBJ1-2; 7 nucleotides match TRBD1. V shed 4 bases and J 1 base; nucleotides not matched to a gene: 10. Germline V CDR1 and CDR2: SGHNT, YYREEE (reference sequence). The CDR3 is made up of 16 amino acids. The CDR3: CASSPGQSARNYGYTF. For the CDR3, the DNA is TGTGCCAGCAGCCCGGGACAGTCGGCGCGTAACTATGGCTACACCTTC. Using reference TRBV5-4 and TRBJ1-2 for the parts outside the CDR3, the full variable domain is ETGVTQSPTHLIKTRGQQVTLRCSSQSGHNTVSWYQQALGQGPQFIFQYYREEENGRGNFPPRFSGLQFPNYSSELNVNALELDDSALYLCASSPGQSARNYGYTFGSGTRLTVV.

This clonotype was seen many times. This chain connects TRBV20-1 to TRBJ1-4; D remains ambiguous. CDR3 length equals 13 residues. CDR1 and CDR2 from the germline V gene are DFQATT and SNEGSKA (reference sequence). Trimming pared 0 bases from V and 8 bases from J, leaving 10 bases between. CDR3 nucleotide sequence: TGCAGTGCTAGAGAGCCACACCAAGAAAAACTGTTTTTT. This encodes CSAREPHQEKLFF.

J is TRBJ2-7 and V is TRBV12-3 or TRBV12-4; 7 nucleotides align to TRBD2. This CDR3 is built from 12 residues. Trimming took 6 bases from V and 8 from J; bases not matched to a gene: 7. The CDR3 coding sequence is TGTGCCAGCAGCCTCGAGGGAGGGCAGCAGTACTTC. Translated, it gives CASSLEGGQQYF.

Of note for this clonotype: The missing conserved phenylalanine or tryptophan at the end of this CDR3 makes a read error likely. It is unclear where the CDR3 begins or ends on the DNA, so no DNA is shown, and the CDR3 is as TCRdb lists it. The rearrangement links TRBV20-1 to TRBJ2-5; the table's D gene call, TRBD1, was not cross checked with the DNA. The CDR3 has 16 residues if both end residues are counted. The germline V gene encodes CDR1 DFQATT and CDR2 SNEGSKA (reference sequence). The CDR3 protein is CSARDASGGAFETQCL.

On this clonotype: No DNA is shown, since the ends of the CDR3 on it are uncertain; the CDR3 is the one TCRdb lists. The chain couples TRBV5-6 to TRBJ2-3; the table's D call TRBD1 went unverified against the DNA. Per the germline V gene, CDR1 is SGHDT and CDR2 is YYEEEE. 23 amino acids form the CDR3, both terminal residues included. CDR3 sequence reads: CDSSFYICSARNLDRASTDTQYF.

This clonotype was observed a handful of times. Germline is not matched at one junction end, which may reflect a read error. The V call is TRBV7-7, the J call TRBJ1-1; D not certain. The germline V gene has CDR1 SSHAT and CDR2 FNYEAQ (reference sequence). This CDR3 region has 13 residues. CDR3 bases: TGTGCTAGCAGCTTATCTGAGAACACTGAAGCTTTCTTT. Its translation is CASSLSENTEAFF.

This clonotype was detected only a few times. The chain joins TRBV6-5 to TRBJ1-2; no clear D. This CDR3 spans 12 amino acids. Germline CDR1 is MNHEY and CDR2 is SVGAGI. Trimming took off 2 bases at V and 5 bases at J, with 6 bases between the two ends. CDR3 nucleotides: TGTGCCAGCAGTTACGGTGGTTATGGCTACACCTTC. Encoded protein: CASSYGGYGYTF.